The clone carrying this T cell receptor (beta chain) was counted ten times or more. The antigen is not known. The TCR library protocol was used to attach unique molecular identifiers. These identifiers were attached to individual cDNA molecules. A single record per CDR3 protein comes from TCRdb applying MiXCR to the 5' RACE reads. This table holds about 31,000 distinct CDR3 sequences, under 6% found once. This record belongs to a study of early T cells in non-severe SARS-CoV-2 infection. Across the study: Unsorted whole-blood RNA was sequenced in bulk, leaving chains unpaired.

The study's findings and limits: Anti-spike CD8 responses were favored by VDJdb matching, which missed private and CD4 specificities.

Germline CDR1 reads MNHEY; CDR2 reads SVGAGI. The V and J ends lost 6 bases and 12 bases respectively, with 23 bases between them. The length of the CDR3 is 14 residues. This sequence was found in an adult who was a healthcare worker with PCR-confirmed SARS-CoV-2 infection or an uninfected control (not recorded which). The V gene is TRBV6-5, the J gene TRBJ1-1, with D maybe TRBD1 (5 bases). Sequencing was performed on whole blood. The DNA for the CDR3 is TGTGCCAGCAGGGGGGGACCGCTCATAGGTCGTACTTTCTTT. The encoded protein is CASRGGPLIGRTFF.